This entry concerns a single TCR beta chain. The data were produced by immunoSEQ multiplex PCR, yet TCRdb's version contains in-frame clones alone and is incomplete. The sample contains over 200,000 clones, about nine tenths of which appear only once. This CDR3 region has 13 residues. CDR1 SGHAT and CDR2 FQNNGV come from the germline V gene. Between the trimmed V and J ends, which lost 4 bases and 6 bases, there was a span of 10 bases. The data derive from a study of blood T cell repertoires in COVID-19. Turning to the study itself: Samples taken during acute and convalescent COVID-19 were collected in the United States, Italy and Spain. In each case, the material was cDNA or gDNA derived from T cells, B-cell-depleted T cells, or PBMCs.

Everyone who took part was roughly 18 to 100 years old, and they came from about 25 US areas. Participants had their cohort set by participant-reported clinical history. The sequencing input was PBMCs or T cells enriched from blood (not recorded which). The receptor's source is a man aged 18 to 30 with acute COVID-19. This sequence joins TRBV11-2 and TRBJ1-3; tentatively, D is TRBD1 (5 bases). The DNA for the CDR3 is TGTGCCAGCAGCTCCGACAGAGCAAACACCATATATTTT. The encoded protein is CASSSDRANTIYF.